The sequence of this TCR beta chain was determined in a study of cytomegalovirus exposure and HLA in healthy donors. Across the whole study: The roughly 110 validation repertoires were produced on the same platform as the 720 or so repertoires of the first cohort. This was reported in a later analysis.

The data were produced by immunoSEQ multiplex PCR, yet TCRdb's version contains in-frame clones alone and is incomplete. The repertoire consists of some 170,000 clones, with 86% occurring once and the leading ten covering less than 3.5%. The germline CDR1 and CDR2 sequences are SNHLY and FYNNEI. V shed 6 bases, J shed 2 bases, and the junction held 3 bases outside the gene matches. The CDR3 covers 14 residues. The chain recombines TRBV2 with TRBJ2-1; 8 bases fit TRBD2. The sequenced material came from PBMCs. This clonotype originated in a man younger than 35 in good health and CMV-seropositive. The chain's CDR3 is CASRLGLAYNEQFF. The CDR3 DNA sequence: TGTGCCAGCAGATTGGGACTAGCCTACAATGAGCAGTTCTTC.